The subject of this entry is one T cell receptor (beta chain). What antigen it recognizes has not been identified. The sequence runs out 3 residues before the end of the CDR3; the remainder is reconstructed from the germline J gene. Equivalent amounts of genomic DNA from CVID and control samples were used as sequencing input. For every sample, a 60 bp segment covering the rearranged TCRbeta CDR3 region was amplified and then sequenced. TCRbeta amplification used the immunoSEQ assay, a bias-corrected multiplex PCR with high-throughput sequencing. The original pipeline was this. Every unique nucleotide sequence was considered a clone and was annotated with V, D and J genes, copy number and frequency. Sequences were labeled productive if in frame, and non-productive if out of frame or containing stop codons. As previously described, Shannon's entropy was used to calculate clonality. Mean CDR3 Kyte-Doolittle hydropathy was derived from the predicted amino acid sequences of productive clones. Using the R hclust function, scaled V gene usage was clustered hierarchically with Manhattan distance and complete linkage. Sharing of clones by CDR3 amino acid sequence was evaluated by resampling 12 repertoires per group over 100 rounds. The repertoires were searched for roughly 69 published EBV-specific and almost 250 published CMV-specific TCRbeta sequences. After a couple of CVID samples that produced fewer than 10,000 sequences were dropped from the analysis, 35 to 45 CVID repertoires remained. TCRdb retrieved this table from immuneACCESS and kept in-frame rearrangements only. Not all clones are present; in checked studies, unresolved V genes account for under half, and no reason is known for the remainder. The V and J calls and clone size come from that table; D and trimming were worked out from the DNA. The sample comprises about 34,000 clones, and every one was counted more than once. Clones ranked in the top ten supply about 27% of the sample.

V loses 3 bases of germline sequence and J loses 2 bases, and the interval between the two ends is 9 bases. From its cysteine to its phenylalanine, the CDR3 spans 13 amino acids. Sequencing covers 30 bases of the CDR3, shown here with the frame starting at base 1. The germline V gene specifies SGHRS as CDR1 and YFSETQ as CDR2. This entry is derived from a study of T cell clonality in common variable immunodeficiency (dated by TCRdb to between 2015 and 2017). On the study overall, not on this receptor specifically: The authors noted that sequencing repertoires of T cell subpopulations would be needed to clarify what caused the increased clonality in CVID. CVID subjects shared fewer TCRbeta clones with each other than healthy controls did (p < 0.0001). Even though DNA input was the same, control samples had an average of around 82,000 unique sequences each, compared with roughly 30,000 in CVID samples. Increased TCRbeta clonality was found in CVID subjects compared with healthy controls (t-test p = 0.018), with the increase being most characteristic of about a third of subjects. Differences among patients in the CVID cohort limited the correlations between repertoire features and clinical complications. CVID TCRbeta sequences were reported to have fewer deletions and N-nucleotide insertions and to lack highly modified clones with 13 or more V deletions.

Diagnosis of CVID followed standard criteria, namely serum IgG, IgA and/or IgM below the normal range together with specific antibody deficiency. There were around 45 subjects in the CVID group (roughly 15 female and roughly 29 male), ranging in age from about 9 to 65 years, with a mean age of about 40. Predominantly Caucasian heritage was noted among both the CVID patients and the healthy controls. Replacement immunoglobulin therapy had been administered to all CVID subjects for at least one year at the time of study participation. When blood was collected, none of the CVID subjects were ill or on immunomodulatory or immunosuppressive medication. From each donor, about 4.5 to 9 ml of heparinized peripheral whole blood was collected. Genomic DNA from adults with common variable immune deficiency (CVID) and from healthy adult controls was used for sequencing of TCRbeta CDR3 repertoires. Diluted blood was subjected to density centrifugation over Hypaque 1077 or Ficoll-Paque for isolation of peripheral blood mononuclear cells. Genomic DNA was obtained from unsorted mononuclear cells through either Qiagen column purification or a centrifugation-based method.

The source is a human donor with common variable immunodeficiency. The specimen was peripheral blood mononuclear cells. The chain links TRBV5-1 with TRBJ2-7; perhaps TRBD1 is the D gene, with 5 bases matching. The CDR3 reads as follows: CASSSSGPYEQYF. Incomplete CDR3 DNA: TGCGCCAGCAGCTCATCAGGGCCCTACGAG.